Listed here are 4 T cell receptor beta chains from one sample, sequenced in a study of shared clonotypes between healthy human individuals. Sequenced by immunoSEQ multiplex PCR; TCRdb stores in-frame clones only, minus some. The sample lists around 1.4 million clones; 98% to 99% were seen once. What was sequenced was naive CD4+ T cells sorted from blood. The sample's subset: CD45RA+ positively selected. Receptors originate from a man aged 30-40 years in good health.

The V call is TRBV7-8, the J call TRBJ2-7; 8 nucleotides agree with TRBD1. This CDR3 comprises 15 residues. V lost 4 bases and J lost 2; bases outside the gene matches: 7. Germline CDR1 reads SGHVS; CDR2 reads FQNEAQ. The CDR3 region has the DNA TGTGCCAGCAGCTCCCGGACAGGGTTGACCTACGAGCAGTACTTC. It yields the protein CASSSRTGLTYEQYF. The full variable domain, in which reference TRBV7-8 and TRBJ2-7 provide the parts outside the CDR3, is GAGVSQSPRYKVAKRGQDVALRCDPISGHVSLFWYQQALGQGPEFLTYFQNEAQLDKSGLPSDRFFAERPEGSVSTLKIQRTQQEDSAVYLCASSSRTGLTYEQYFGPGTRLTVT.

The V and J genes are TRBV18 and TRBJ2-1, with a weak D call TRBD2 (5 bases). Germline V gives CDR1 KGHSH, CDR2 LQKENI. V lost 5 bases to trimming and J lost 5 bases, with 16 bases between them. The length of the CDR3 is 15 residues. The CDR3 DNA follows: TGTGCCAGCTCAAGCCGGGGAAGGGTTAACAATGAGCAGTTCTTC. Encoded protein: CASSSRGRVNNEQFF.

The chain joins TRBV9 to TRBJ2-2, with D possibly TRBD2 on 5 matching bases. Germline CDR1 is SGDLS and CDR2 is YYNGEE. Trimming removed 4 bases from V and 6 bases from J, with 13 bases in between. The CDR3 loop spans 14 amino acids. The CDR3 DNA follows: TGTGCCAGCAGCTTTCGGGGTGACGCCGGGGAGCTGTTTTTT. Its translation is CASSFRGDAGELFF.

This chain connects TRBV11-3 to TRBJ2-2, with D possibly being TRBD1 or TRBD2 (5 bases each). Germline values: CDR1 SGHNT, CDR2 YENEEA. The CDR3 consists of 13 residues. Trimming shortened V by 6 bases and J by 6 bases, and 11 bases separated the two germline ends. This CDR3 is CASRSQGAGELFF. CDR3 coding DNA: TGTGCCAGCAGATCCCAGGGAGCCGGGGAGCTGTTTTTT.